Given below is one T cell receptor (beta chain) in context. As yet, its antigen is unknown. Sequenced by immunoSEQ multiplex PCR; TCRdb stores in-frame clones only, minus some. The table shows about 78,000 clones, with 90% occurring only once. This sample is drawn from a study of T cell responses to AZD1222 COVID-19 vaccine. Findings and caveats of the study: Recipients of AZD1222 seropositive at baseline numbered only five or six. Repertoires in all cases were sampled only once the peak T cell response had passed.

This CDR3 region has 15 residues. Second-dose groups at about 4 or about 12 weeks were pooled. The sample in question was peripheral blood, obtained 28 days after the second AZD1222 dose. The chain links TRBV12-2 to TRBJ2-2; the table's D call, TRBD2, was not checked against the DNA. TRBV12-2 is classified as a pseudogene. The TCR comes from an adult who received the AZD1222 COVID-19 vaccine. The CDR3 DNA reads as TGTGCAAGTCGCCTAGGAGGGAGGGACACCGGGGAGCTGTTTTTT. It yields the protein CASRLGGRDTGELFF.